Shown below are 30 T cell receptor beta chains from a single sample sequenced in a study of low-dose radiotherapy and immunotherapy resistance in tumors (dated by TCRdb to between 2021 and 2023). First-strand cDNA was synthesized using Superscript III and a set of TRAV- and TRBV-specific primers, so that both TCRalpha and TCRbeta chains were covered. TCRs were amplified for 20 to 25 PCR cycles with Phusion, using a constant-region primer paired with the adapter attached to the V primers. TCRdb redid the processing of the public reads, applying fastp at Q25 and MiXCR, and retained in-frame beta chains. Rows are unified per CDR3 protein, each entry keeping the most common DNA and genes. The sample table records about 13,000 distinct CDR3 sequences; roughly 60% of these occur just once. The leading ten clones occupy less than 10% of the sample. The receptors were gathered from a human donor with advanced metastatic prostate, ovarian, gallbladder or colorectal cancer (not recorded which). This table probably holds off-target reads from a library built for another chain.

The chain is built from TRBV29-1 and TRBJ1-1; a weak D match, TRBD1 (5 bases). Germline V CDR1 and CDR2: SQVTM, ANQGSEA. The CDR3 sequence is 15 residues long. V lost 3 bases, J lost 0 bases, and 14 bases lay in between. The CDR3 region is CSVDSPGGVNTEAFF. DNA of the CDR3: TGCAGCGTTGACAGCCCTGGGGGTGTGAACACTGAAGCTTTCTTT.

The genes are TRBV3-1 and TRBJ2-2; 8 nucleotides line up with TRBD2. Germline-derived CDR1 and CDR2 are LGHDT and YNNKEL (reference sequence). The junction had 13 bases not matched to a gene; V was cut back by 0 bases and J by 10 bases. There are 17 residues in the CDR3. As DNA, the CDR3 is TGTGCCAGCAGCCAAGATCGCGTAGCGGGAACGAGGGTGGAGCTGTTTTTT. Amino acid sequence: CASSQDRVAGTRVELFF. The whole variable domain, remainder taken from reference TRBV3-1 and TRBJ2-2, is DTAVSQTPKYLVTQMGNDKSIKCEQNLGHDTMYWYKQDSKKFLKIMFSYNNKELIINETVPNRFSPKSPDKAHLNLHINSLELGDSAVYFCASSQDRVAGTRVELFFGEGSRLTVL.

Only one count was recorded for this clonotype. V usage is TRBV20-1 and J usage is TRBJ1-2; perhaps TRBD1 as D (6 bases). Germline values: CDR1 DFQATT, CDR2 SNEGSKA (reference sequence). Trimming left V 3 bases short and J 4 bases short, with 21 bases between. The CDR3 has 16 residues. CDR3 loop: CSASLIQGEGVYGYTF. In DNA, the CDR3 is TGCAGTGCTAGCCTAATACAAGGGGAGGGGGTCTATGGCTACACCTTC.

This sequence joins TRBV5-8 and TRBJ2-1, with TRBD2 matching over 10 bases. CDR1 and CDR2 (germline): SGHTS, YDEGEE. The V gene end was trimmed by 4 bases and the J gene end by 7 bases; junction bases not matched to a gene: 8. The length of the CDR3 is 15 residues. The CDR3 here is CASSTGLAELNEQFF. The DNA for the CDR3 is TGTGCCAGCAGCACCGGACTAGCGGAACTTAATGAGCAGTTCTTC.

This rearrangement joins TRBV6-6 to TRBJ2-3; 9 nucleotides match TRBD1. Germline values: CDR1 MNHNY, CDR2 SVGAGI (reference sequence). The CDR3 totals 15 residues. V dropped 6 bases and J dropped 2; count of bases not matched to a gene: 6. The CDR3 region has the DNA TGTGCCAGCAGATGGGGACAGGGTATCACAGATACGCAGTATTTT. Translation: CASRWGQGITDTQYF.

The chain is built from TRBV5-8 and TRBJ1-3; D gene ambiguous. Germline lookup yields CDR1 SGHTS and CDR2 YDEGEE. This CDR3 comprises 13 residues. Trimming stripped 2 bases from V and 7 bases from J, with 10 bases between. CDR3 DNA sequence: TGTGCCAGCAGCTTACAGATCTTGAACACCATATATTTT. Its translation is CASSLQILNTIYF.

The chain combines TRBV5-1 with TRBJ2-3; the D gene is possibly TRBD2 (6 bases). The V gene's germline CDR1 is SGHRS and CDR2 YFSETQ. The CDR3 extends over 13 amino acids. The V end lost 7 bases, the J end lost 6 bases, and 15 bases lay between the germline ends. CDR3 sequence reads: CASGVGEADTQYF. In DNA form, the CDR3 reads TGCGCCAGCGGCGTAGGGGAGGCCGATACGCAGTATTTT. Combining the CDR3 with reference TRBV5-1 and TRBJ2-3 gives the whole variable domain KAGVTQTPRYLIKTRGQQVTLSCSPISGHRSVSWYQQTPGQGLQFLFEYFSETQRNKGNFPGRFSGRQFSNSRSEMNVSTLELGDSALYLCASGVGEADTQYFGPGTRLTVL.

This rearrangement joins TRBV12-3 or TRBV12-4 to TRBJ2-4; D not certain. The CDR3 sequence is 13 residues long. V lost 3 bases, J lost 7 bases, and 10 bases lay in between. The CDR3 DNA follows: TGTGCCAGCAGTTTCCCCGGTAGGAACATTCAGTACTTC. Protein sequence: CASSFPGRNIQYF.

The chain uses TRBV28 and TRBJ2-7, with a weak D call TRBD2 (6 bases). This CDR3 has 12 amino acids. Germline lookup yields CDR1 MDHEN and CDR2 SYDVKM. V was pared by 11 bases and J by 0 bases, with 11 bases between. The chain's CDR3 is CAASDYSYEQYF. As DNA, the CDR3 is TGTGCCGCCTCGGACTACTCCTACGAGCAGTACTTC.

The genes are TRBV29-1 and TRBJ2-7, with 8 bases identical to TRBD1. The CDR3 spans 14 residues. V dropped 4 bases and J dropped 6; count of bases not matched to a gene: 11. The germline CDR1 and CDR2 sequences are SQVTM and ANQGSEA. As DNA, the CDR3 is TGCAGCGTTGCCGGGACAGGCGGCCTGGGCGAGCAGTACTTC. It yields the protein CSVAGTGGLGEQYF.

The chain couples TRBV5-1 to TRBJ2-3; the match to TRBD2 covers 14 bases. V was clipped by 2 bases and J by 5 bases; unmatched bases: 4. Germline V gene data show CDR1 as SGHRS and CDR2 as YFSETQ. The CDR3 contains 16 residues. The CDR3 bases are TGCGCCAGCAGCTTAAGTGGGACTAGCGGGAGAGATACGCAGTATTTT. It codes for CASSLSGTSGRDTQYF.

The chain has TRBV11-2 and TRBJ1-5, with D unresolved. Germline V CDR1 and CDR2: SGHAT, FQNNGV. This CDR3 has 13 residues. The ends were cut back, 0 bases at V and 4 bases at J, with 4 bases in the middle. CDR3 nucleotide sequence: TGTGCCAGCAGCTTAGAACGTAATCAGCCCCAGCATTTT. This sequence encodes CASSLERNQPQHF.

The chain links TRBV4-3 to TRBJ2-3, with D unclear. The CDR3 length is 17 residues. The germline CDR1 and CDR2 sequences are LGHNA and YSLEER. Trimming took 0 bases from V and 0 from J, leaving 13 bases between them. CDR3 region: CASSQDLGSSSTDTQYF. The CDR3 DNA reads TGCGCCAGCAGCCAAGATCTCGGGTCCTCGAGCACAGATACGCAGTATTTT.

This chain joins TRBV29-1 and TRBJ1-1, with a weak D call TRBD1 (5 bases). The CDR3 has 13 residues. Germline V gives CDR1 SQVTM, CDR2 ANQGSEA. The V gene lost 5 bases and the J gene lost 1 base, with 11 bases spanning the gap. CDR3 DNA sequence: TGCAGCGTTTGGGGGGTTGGGAACACTGAAGCTTTCTTT. Its translation is CSVWGVGNTEAFF.

The J gene is TRBJ2-1, the V gene TRBV5-5; D is uncertain. The V end was cut by 1 base, the J end by 15 bases, with 14 bases between. Germline V gene sequence: CDR1 SGHKS, CDR2 YYEKEE (reference sequence). CDR3 length: 12 residues. This CDR3 is CASSLLLSGWFF. CDR3 nucleotide sequence: TGTGCCAGCAGCTTGTTACTATCTGGGTGGTTCTTC.

V and J are TRBV19 and TRBJ2-3; 10 nucleotides align to TRBD1. V dropped 4 bases and J dropped 4; count of bases not matched to a gene: 8. CDR3 size: 16 residues. Germline CDR1 is LNHDA and CDR2 is SQIVND (reference sequence). The CDR3 region is CASSTLEGTGADTQYF. CDR3 DNA sequence: TGTGCCAGTAGTACTCTCGAAGGGACAGGGGCAGATACGCAGTATTTT.

This chain links TRBV7-9 with TRBJ2-7; D gene unclear. Germline V gene data show CDR1 as SEHNR and CDR2 as FQNEAQ (reference sequence). V was shortened by 3 bases and J by 5 bases, with 11 bases between the two germline ends. The CDR3 contains 13 residues. The CDR3 protein is CASSFDNWDEQYF. The CDR3 DNA follows: TGTGCCAGCAGCTTCGATAATTGGGACGAGCAGTACTTC.

The chain is built from TRBV4-1 and TRBJ2-6, with D unclear. The CDR3 runs 16 residues. The germline V gene has CDR1 MGHRA and CDR2 YSYEKL. V dropped 0 bases and J dropped 1 base, with 7 bases sitting between them. The chain's CDR3 is CASSQDDSSGANVLTF. In DNA, the CDR3 is TGCGCCAGCAGCCAAGATGATTCGTCTGGGGCCAACGTCCTGACTTTC.

The chain combines TRBV5-6 with TRBJ2-5; the match to TRBD1 covers 10 bases. V shed 0 bases and J 4 bases; nucleotides not matched to a gene: 21. This CDR3 has 21 residues. Germline CDR1 is SGHDT and CDR2 is YYEEEE. CDR3 sequence (DNA): TGTGCCAGCAGCTTGGGGCCCGAGGCGTACTCGGGACAGGGGAGGTTAGAGACCCAGTACTTC. Translating gives CASSLGPEAYSGQGRLETQYF.

In this sample, this clonotype turned up a few times. V and J are TRBV2 and TRBJ2-7; D possibly corresponds to TRBD2 (5 bases). V lost 10 bases to trimming and J lost 5 bases, with 18 bases between them. Germline CDR1 and CDR2: SNHLY and FYNNEI. CDR3 size: 13 residues. The CDR3 loop reads CATRKDSGNEQYF. The CDR3 nucleotides read TGTGCCACCCGAAAGGACTCCGGCAACGAGCAGTACTTC.

This clonotype was counted a few times. V usage is TRBV6-1 and J usage is TRBJ2-1; the match to TRBD1 covers 9 bases. Germline V CDR1 and CDR2: MNHNS, SASEGT. V was clipped by 3 bases and J by 7 bases; unmatched bases: 10. CDR3 length: 16 residues. The CDR3 here is CASSDLWATGGNEQFF. Written as DNA, the CDR3 is TGTGCCAGCAGTGATCTCTGGGCGACAGGGGGTAATGAGCAGTTCTTC.

This clonotype was counted only a few times. V is TRBV28 and J is TRBJ2-7, with D tentatively TRBD1 or TRBD2 (5 bases each). This CDR3 has 13 amino acids. The germline CDR1 and CDR2 sequences are MDHEN and SYDVKM. Trimming took off 6 bases at V and 5 bases at J, with 14 bases between the two ends. The CDR3 loop reads CASRTSRGHEQYF. Written as DNA, the CDR3 is TGTGCCAGCAGAACCTCGAGGGGCCACGAGCAGTACTTC. The full variable domain, with the rest looked up from reference TRBV28 and TRBJ2-7, is DVKVTQSSRYLVKRTGEKVFLECVQDMDHENMFWYRQDPGLGLRLIYFSYDVKMKEKGDIPEGYSVSREKKERFSLILESASTNQTSMYLCASRTSRGHEQYFGPGTRLTVT.

The J gene is TRBJ2-7, the V gene TRBV5-1, with TRBD2 identical over 10 bases. Germline V lookup: CDR1 SGHRS, CDR2 YFSETQ. The CDR3 totals 13 residues. The trim removed 4 bases at V and 5 bases at J, leaving 3 bases unmatched. CDR3 region: CASSRGTSDEQYF. CDR3 sequence (DNA): TGCGCCAGCAGCCGCGGGACTAGCGACGAGCAGTACTTC. The full variable domain, rest sourced from reference TRBV5-1 and TRBJ2-7, is KAGVTQTPRYLIKTRGQQVTLSCSPISGHRSVSWYQQTPGQGLQFLFEYFSETQRNKGNFPGRFSGRQFSNSRSEMNVSTLELGDSALYLCASSRGTSDEQYFGPGTRLTVT.

The table lists this clonotype with a few counts. The V and J genes are TRBV3-1 and TRBJ1-1; possibly TRBD1 for D (6 bases). CDR3 length: 15 amino acids. The V end was cut by 4 bases, the J end by 1 base, with 13 bases between. Germline V CDR1 and CDR2: LGHDT, YNNKEL (reference sequence). As DNA, the CDR3 is TGTGCCAGCAGCCGTCGGGGGCCGAGGAACACTGAAGCTTTCTTT. Translated, it gives CASSRRGPRNTEAFF.

The chain employs TRBV18 and TRBJ2-7; TRBD1 matches at 10 bases. The V gene's germline CDR1 is KGHSH and CDR2 LQKENI. The CDR3 runs to 16 residues. Germline trimming cut 4 bases from V and 5 bases from J; bases unmatched to any gene: 11. CDR3 amino acids: CASSRRETGGKDEQYF. The DNA for the CDR3 is TGTGCCAGCTCACGGAGGGAGACAGGGGGCAAAGACGAGCAGTACTTC. The full variable domain, with the rest looked up from reference TRBV18 and TRBJ2-7, is NAGVMQNPRHLVRRRGQEARLRCSPMKGHSHVYWYRQLPEEGLKFMVYLQKENIIDESGMPKERFSAEFPKEGPSILRIQQVVRGDSAAYFCASSRRETGGKDEQYFGPGTRLTVT.

This clonotype was found a few times. This chain links TRBV19 with TRBJ2-6, with TRBD1 matching 10 bases. This CDR3 spans 18 amino acids. With V trimmed by 9 bases and J by 2 bases, 13 bases remained unmatched. Germline-derived CDR1 and CDR2 are LNHDA and SQIVND (reference sequence). DNA of the CDR3: TGTGCCAGCAACGACCCGGGACAGGGGAACCCTGGGGCCAACGTCCTGACTTTC. Protein product: CASNDPGQGNPGANVLTF.

In its sample, this clonotype was seen a few times. This sequence joins TRBV3-1 and TRBJ1-1; D remains ambiguous. From germline, CDR1 is LGHDT and CDR2 YNNKEL (reference sequence). The V and J ends lost 1 base and 4 bases respectively, with 13 bases between them. This CDR3 is 15 amino acids long. This CDR3 reads CASSQGQVRGTEAFF. In DNA form, the CDR3 reads TGTGCCAGCAGCCAAGGGCAGGTGAGAGGCACTGAAGCTTTCTTT.

The chain employs TRBV7-2 and TRBJ2-5; 8 bases fit TRBD2. The CDR3 is 15 amino acids. With V trimmed by 5 bases and J by 4 bases, 9 bases remained unmatched. CDR1 is SGHTA, CDR2 FQGNSA, per germline. The CDR3 DNA is TGTGCCAGCAGCGGGGGCGGGGGGCGCCTAGAGACCCAGTACTTC. Protein: CASSGGGGRLETQYF. Full variable domain (remainder filled in from reference TRBV7-2 and TRBJ2-5): GAGVSQSPSNKVTEKGKDVELRCDPISGHTALYWYRQSLGQGLEFLIYFQGNSAPDKSGLPSDRFSAERTGGSVSTLTIQRTQQEDSAVYLCASSGGGGRLETQYFGPGTRLLVL.

This clonotype was detected only a few times. V is TRBV28 and J is TRBJ1-2; TRBD1 aligns across 7 bases. In germline, CDR1 is MDHEN, CDR2 SYDVKM. The trim removed 1 base at V and 8 bases at J, leaving 7 bases unmatched. This CDR3 is 14 amino acids long. The DNA of the CDR3 is TGTGCCAGCAGTTTATACCGACAGGGTGGAGGCTACACCTTC. Encoded protein: CASSLYRQGGGYTF.

The V gene is TRBV20-1, the J gene TRBJ1-5; the D is unclear. The V gene's germline CDR1 is DFQATT and CDR2 SNEGSKA (reference sequence). V lost 8 bases and J 1 base, leaving 9 bases between the germline ends. The CDR3 spans 12 residues. The DNA for the CDR3 is TGCAGTACCAGACAAAGCAATCAGCCCCAGCATTTT. Translation gives CSTRQSNQPQHF.